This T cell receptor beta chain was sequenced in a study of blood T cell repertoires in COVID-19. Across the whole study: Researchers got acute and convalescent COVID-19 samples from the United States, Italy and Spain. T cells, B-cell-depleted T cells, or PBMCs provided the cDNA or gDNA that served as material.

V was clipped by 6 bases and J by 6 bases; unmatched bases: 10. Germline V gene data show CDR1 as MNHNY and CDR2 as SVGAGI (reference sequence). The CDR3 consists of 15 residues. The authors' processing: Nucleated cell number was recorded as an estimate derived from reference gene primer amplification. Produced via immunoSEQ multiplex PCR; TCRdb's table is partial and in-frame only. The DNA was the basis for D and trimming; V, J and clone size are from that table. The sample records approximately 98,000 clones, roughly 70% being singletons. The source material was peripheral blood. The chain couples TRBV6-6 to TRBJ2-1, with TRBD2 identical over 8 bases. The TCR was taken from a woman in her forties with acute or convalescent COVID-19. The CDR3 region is CASSPHSGVGNEQFF. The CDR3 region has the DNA TGTGCCAGCAGCCCCCATAGCGGGGTGGGCAATGAGCAGTTCTTC.